This TCR beta chain was documented in a study of blood T cell repertoires in COVID-19. Study as a whole: The study drew acute and convalescent COVID-19 samples from the United States, Italy and Spain.

Authors' processing steps: Reference gene primer amplification gave nucleated cell count estimates. Libraries were prepared by immunoSEQ multiplex PCR; TCRdb keeps only in-frame clonotypes and omits some of them. Clone size and the V and J calls come from that table; the DNA yielded D and trimming. The top ten clones hold approximately 26% of a sample with about 41,000 clones, more than 75% of them seen once. V was cut by 6 bases and J by 2 bases, with 14 bases left in between. CDR1 is DFQATT, CDR2 SNEGSKA, per germline (reference sequence). This CDR3 has 13 amino acids. This clone has only a few counts.

The specimen was peripheral blood. This sequence originates from an elderly man with acute or convalescent COVID-19. V gene TRBV20-1 combines with J gene TRBJ2-7; the D gene is possibly TRBD2 (5 bases). In DNA form, the CDR3 reads TGCAGTGCCAGTGTTGACGGGACCTACGAGCAGTACTTC. Translating it yields CSASVDGTYEQYF.